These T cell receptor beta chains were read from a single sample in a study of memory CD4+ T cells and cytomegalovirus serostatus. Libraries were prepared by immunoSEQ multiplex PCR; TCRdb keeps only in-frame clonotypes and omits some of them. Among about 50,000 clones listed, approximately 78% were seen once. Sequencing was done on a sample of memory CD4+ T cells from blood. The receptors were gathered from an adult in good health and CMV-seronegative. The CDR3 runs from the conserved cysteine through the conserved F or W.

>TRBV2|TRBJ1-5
CASSEDKSYNQPQHF
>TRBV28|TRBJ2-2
CASSLYQPGMGTGELFF
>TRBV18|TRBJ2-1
CASSPGERNEQFF
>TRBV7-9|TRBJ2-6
CASSLSLRGANVLTF
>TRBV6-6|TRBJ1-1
CASSAQITEAFF
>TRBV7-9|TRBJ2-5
CASSYDPPRRGKETQYF
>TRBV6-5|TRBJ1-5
CASSYRQGWQPQHF
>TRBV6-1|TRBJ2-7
CASSTELSYEQYF
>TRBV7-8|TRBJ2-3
CASSLPWLSTDTQYF
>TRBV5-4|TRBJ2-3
CASSLLTDTQYF
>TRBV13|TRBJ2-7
CASSLGWGMENYEQYF
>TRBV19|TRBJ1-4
CASSIGGRFNEKLFF
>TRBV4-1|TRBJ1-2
CASSSPGARPGGYTF
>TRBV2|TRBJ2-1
CASSEGRANNEQFF
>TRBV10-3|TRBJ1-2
CAISEEENYGYTF
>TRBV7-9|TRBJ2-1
CASSAPGQWYNEQFF
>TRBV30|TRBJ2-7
CAWSPGTGLAYEQYF
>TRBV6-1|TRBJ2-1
CASSDGGVAYNEQFF
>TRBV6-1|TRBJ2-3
CASSERSQGGTDTQYF
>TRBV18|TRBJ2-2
CASSPGQRNTGELFF
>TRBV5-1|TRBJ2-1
CASSLANEQFF
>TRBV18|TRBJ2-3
CASSTGVTDTQYF
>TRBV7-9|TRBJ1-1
CASSGQTGALGEAFF
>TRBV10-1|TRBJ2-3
CASSEQGPPDTQYF
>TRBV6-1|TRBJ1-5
CASMEGRDGNQPQHF
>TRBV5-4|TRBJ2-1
CASSPGLAGGEQFF
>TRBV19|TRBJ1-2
CASSMINYGYTF
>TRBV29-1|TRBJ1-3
CSVPGLGNTIYF
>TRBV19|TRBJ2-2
CASSRRGPGLAGQITGELFF
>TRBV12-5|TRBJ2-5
CASRWDQETQYF
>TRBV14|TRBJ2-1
CASSQVTGKSYNEQFF
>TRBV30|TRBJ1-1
CAWSGGTGNTEAFF
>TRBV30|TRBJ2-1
CAWSPTTSGGTPFF
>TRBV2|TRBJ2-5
CASSPMETQYF
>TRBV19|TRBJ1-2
CASSRDSSLYGYTF
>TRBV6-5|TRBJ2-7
CASSYASGTRREQYF
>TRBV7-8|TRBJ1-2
CASSPVILSTANYGYTF
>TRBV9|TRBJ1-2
CASSVGPTGEPNNYGYTF
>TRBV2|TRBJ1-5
CASSDVLPNQPQHF
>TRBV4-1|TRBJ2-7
CASSQELGQRYEQYF
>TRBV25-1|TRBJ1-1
CASSQIQGANTEAFF
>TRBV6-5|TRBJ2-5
CATRKGAWETQYF
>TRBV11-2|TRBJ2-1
CASSVPGLAVTSSYNEQFF
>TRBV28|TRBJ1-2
CASSTIYGYTF
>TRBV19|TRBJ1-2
CASSIVTVSYGYTF
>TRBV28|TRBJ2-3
CASRRFGTGVAVEQYF
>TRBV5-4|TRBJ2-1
CASSYKEHNEQFF
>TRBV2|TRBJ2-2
CASGGSSAGELFF
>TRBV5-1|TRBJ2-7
CASSLGTSGRWAGEEQYF
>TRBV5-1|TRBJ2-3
CASSLEVTDTQYF
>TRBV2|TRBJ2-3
CASSGTSGRPSTDTQYF
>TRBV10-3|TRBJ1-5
CATSLRGGQPQHF
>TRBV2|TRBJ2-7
CASSPSKGEGSEQYF
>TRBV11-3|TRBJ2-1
CASTVAEGGEQFF
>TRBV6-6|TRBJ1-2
CASSYYTGTGGNGYTF
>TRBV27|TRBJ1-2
CASSWQAYGYTF
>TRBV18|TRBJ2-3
CASSPQSRRTDTQYF
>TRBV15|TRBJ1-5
CATSLGQANNQPQHF
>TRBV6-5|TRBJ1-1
CASTRSRQHEAFF